One sample yielded the 20 T cell receptor beta chains listed below, sequenced in a study of T cell responses to AZD1222 COVID-19 vaccine. TCRdb's copy holds only in-frame clones and misses some; the assay was immunoSEQ multiplex PCR. This sample has around 66,000 clones, with 79% found just once. The input for sequencing was peripheral blood, taken on day 0 of MenACWY control vaccination. These receptors all come from an adult in good health.

The CDR3 loop reads CAFRDTNTEAFF. The CDR3 DNA reads as TGTGCCTTCCGGGACACGAACACTGAAGCTTTCTTT. The chain is built from TRBV30 and TRBJ1-1, with D perhaps matching TRBD1 (6 bases). V dropped 7 bases and J dropped 1 base, with 10 bases sitting between them. The CDR3 covers 12 residues. Germline CDR1 GTSNPN, CDR2 SVGIG (reference sequence).

The chain has TRBV3-1 (or the pseudogene TRBV3-2) and TRBJ1-2; D uncertain. Between the trimmed V and J ends, which lost 4 bases and 7 bases, there was a span of 16 bases. The CDR3 covers 14 residues. The germline V gene encodes CDR1 LGHDT and CDR2 YNNKEL (reference sequence). The CDR3 coding sequence is TGTGCCAGCAGCCTCTCAGGACGGGAACTTGGCTACACCTTC. It specifies CASSLSGRELGYTF.

This chain links TRBV5-4 with TRBJ2-7, with D possibly being TRBD1 (6 bases). CDR1 is SGHNT, CDR2 YYREEE, per germline (reference sequence). The CDR3 spans 14 residues. With 5 bases removed from V and 2 bases from J, the gap between germline ends came to 14 bases. The CDR3 sequence: CASSPYDRPYEQYF. CDR3 nucleotides: TGTGCCAGCAGTCCGTATGACAGGCCCTACGAGCAGTACTTC.

This clone was counted between two and nine times. The chain is built from TRBV6-6 and TRBJ1-2; D is possibly TRBD1 (5 bases). Trimming removed 0 bases from V and 2 bases from J, with 10 bases in between. The CDR3 covers 15 residues. Germline V gene data show CDR1 as MNHNY and CDR2 as SVGAGI (reference sequence). For the CDR3, the DNA is TGTGCCAGCAGTTACTCTCAGGGTTCCAACTATGGCTACACCTTC. This encodes CASSYSQGSNYGYTF.

CDR3 sequence: CASSLVQGAPLHF. CDR3 nucleotides: TGTGCCAGCAGTTTGGTCCAGGGCGCACCCCTCCACTTT. V and J are TRBV6-5 and TRBJ1-6; a possible D gene is TRBD1 (5 bases). The CDR3 is made up of 13 amino acids. The germline V and J ends were trimmed by 4 bases and 11 bases, with 12 bases remaining between them. Germline CDR1 MNHEY, CDR2 SVGAGI.

The table lists this clone with a few counts. This chain joins TRBV19 and TRBJ2-7, with TRBD1 matching over 8 bases. Germline V gene lookup returns CDR1 LNHDA and CDR2 SQIVND (reference sequence). V trimming: 5 bases; J trimming: 1 base; junction bases outside the gene matches: 7. The CDR3 extends over 15 amino acids. The CDR3 region is CASSPRQGASYEQYF. The CDR3 DNA follows: TGTGCCAGTAGTCCACGCCAGGGGGCGTCCTACGAGCAGTACTTC. Full variable domain (rest looked up from reference TRBV19 and TRBJ2-7): DGGITQSPKYLFRKEGQNVTLSCEQNLNHDAMYWYRQDPGQGLRLIYYSQIVNDFQKGDIAEGYSVSREKKESFPLTVTSAQKNPTAFYLCASSPRQGASYEQYFGPGTRLTVT.

The chain has TRBV12-3 or TRBV12-4 and TRBJ1-4, with D uncertain. The V end was cut by 3 bases, the J end by 7 bases, with 6 bases between. The CDR3 length is 12 residues. For the CDR3, the DNA is TGTGCCAGCAGTTTGAGAGGTGAAAAACTGTTTTTT. It translates to CASSLRGEKLFF.

This chain connects TRBV6-5 to TRBJ2-1; 12 positions match TRBD2. V dropped 6 bases and J dropped 9; count of bases not matched to a gene: 9. CDR1 MNHEY and CDR2 SVGAGI come from the germline V gene. CDR3 length: 15 residues. Here the CDR3 reads CASSPLAGGRGEQFF. The CDR3 bases are TGTGCCAGCAGCCCCCTAGCGGGAGGGAGGGGTGAGCAGTTCTTC.

The gene calls are TRBV6-1 and TRBJ2-3; 10 nucleotides agree with TRBD1. This CDR3 is 15 amino acids long. The germline V gene has CDR1 MNHNS and CDR2 SASEGT. J was trimmed by 6 bases and V by 0 bases; bases with no gene match: 3. The CDR3 nucleotides are TGTGCCAGCAGTGAAGCTTGGACAGGGGGTGATACGCAGTATTTT. This gives the protein CASSEAWTGGDTQYF.

The chain recombines TRBV28 with TRBJ2-7, with D maybe TRBD1 (5 bases). Per germline, CDR1 MDHEN and CDR2 SYDVKM. The CDR3 has 15 residues. Trimming stripped 5 bases from V and 0 bases from J, with 14 bases between. The CDR3 sequence: CASSLTPDNSYEQYF. CDR3 nucleotide sequence: TGTGCCAGCAGTCTTACCCCGGACAACTCCTACGAGCAGTACTTC.

The rearrangement joins TRBV5-1 to TRBJ1-6; 8 nucleotides line up with TRBD1. J was trimmed by 9 bases and V by 0 bases; bases with no gene match: 8. This CDR3 region has 16 residues. Germline CDR1 and CDR2: SGHRS and YFSETQ. CDR3 nucleotide sequence: TGCGCCAGCAGCTTGGTTGGTAGGACAGGGAGTTCACCCCTCCACTTT. Translated, it gives CASSLVGRTGSSPLHF.

The J gene is TRBJ1-1, the V gene TRBV29-1; 7 nucleotides match TRBD1. CDR1 and CDR2 from the germline V gene are SQVTM and ANQGSEA. This CDR3 region has 13 residues. The trim removed 4 bases at V and 0 bases at J, leaving 2 bases unmatched. This CDR3 reads CSVVRGLNTEAFF. The CDR3 DNA reads as TGCAGCGTTGTCAGGGGGTTGAACACTGAAGCTTTCTTT.

The gene calls are TRBV6-6 and TRBJ1-2, with no clear D. This CDR3 is 13 amino acids long. Trimming took off 6 bases at V and 2 bases at J, with 10 bases between the two ends. CDR1 and CDR2 from the germline V gene are MNHNY and SVGAGI (reference sequence). The DNA for the CDR3 is TGTGCCAGCAGACCGGGCGTAAACTATGGCTACACCTTC. Translating it yields CASRPGVNYGYTF.

The V and J genes are TRBV7-9 and TRBJ1-4; D perhaps matches TRBD1 (5 bases). The CDR3 length is 16 residues. Germline values: CDR1 SEHNR, CDR2 FQNEAQ (reference sequence). The V gene lost 4 bases and the J gene lost 5 bases, with 17 bases spanning the gap. The chain's CDR3 is CASSYSNLPGNEKLFF. DNA for the CDR3: TGTGCCAGCAGCTATTCCAACTTGCCAGGGAATGAAAAACTGTTTTTT.

The rearrangement uses TRBV5-1 and TRBJ1-2, with TRBD1 as a possible D gene (6 bases). CDR3 length equals 15 residues. Germline CDR1 reads SGHRS; CDR2 reads YFSETQ. The V end was cut by 0 bases, the J end by 1 base, with 10 bases between. CDR3 sequence (DNA): TGCGCCAGCAGCTTGGAAGGGGGGCGTAACTATGGCTACACCTTC. Protein product: CASSLEGGRNYGYTF.

This chain links TRBV12-3 or TRBV12-4 with TRBJ1-2; a possible D gene is TRBD1 (5 bases). V dropped 3 bases and J dropped 6 bases, with 11 bases sitting between them. The CDR3 sequence is 13 residues long. In DNA form, the CDR3 reads TGTGCCAGCAGTTTGGCAGGGAGGGATGGCTACACCTTC. It encodes CASSLAGRDGYTF.

The rearrangement uses TRBV7-2 and TRBJ2-1, with a possible D match to TRBD1 (6 bases). The germline V gene encodes CDR1 SGHTA and CDR2 FQGNSA. The CDR3 contains 14 residues. Trimming removed 2 bases at V and 5 bases at J, with 10 bases between. Written as DNA, the CDR3 is TGTGCCAGCAGCTTAAACAGGGTGGACAATGAGCAGTTCTTC. It codes for CASSLNRVDNEQFF. The entire variable domain, with the rest obtained from reference TRBV7-2 and TRBJ2-1, is as follows: GAGVSQSPSNKVTEKGKDVELRCDPISGHTALYWYRQSLGQGLEFLIYFQGNSAPDKSGLPSDRFSAERTGGSVSTLTIQRTQQEDSAVYLCASSLNRVDNEQFFGPGTRLTVL.

The genes are TRBV14 and TRBJ1-1; D remains ambiguous. V shed 2 bases and J shed 2 bases, with 9 bases lying between them. CDR3 size: 14 residues. CDR1 is SGHDN, CDR2 FVKESK, per germline. The CDR3 loop reads CASSQYQSNTEAFF. CDR3 DNA: TGTGCCAGCAGCCAATACCAGAGCAACACTGAAGCTTTCTTT.

The CDR3 loop is CASSYADGTAGEKLFF. In DNA, the CDR3 is TGTGCCAGCAGTTACGCAGACGGGACAGCTGGAGAAAAACTGTTTTTT. V usage is TRBV6-2 or TRBV6-3 and J usage is TRBJ1-4, with 7 nucleotides matching TRBD1. Germline loops: CDR1 MNHEY, CDR2 SVGEGT. V lost 2 bases, J lost 8 bases, and 11 bases stayed unmatched. This CDR3 is 16 amino acids long.

Only one count was recorded for this clone. The sample contains more than one DNA sequence encoding this CDR3. V is TRBV30 and J is TRBJ2-3, with D tentatively TRBD1 (5 bases). From germline, CDR1 is GTSNPN and CDR2 SVGIG (reference sequence). The CDR3 has 14 residues. Trimming cost V 2 bases and J 1 base, with 10 bases left between them. The CDR3 is CAWSKLGGTDTQYF. For the CDR3, the DNA is TGTGCCTGGAGTAAATTAGGGGGCACAGATACGCAGTATTTT.